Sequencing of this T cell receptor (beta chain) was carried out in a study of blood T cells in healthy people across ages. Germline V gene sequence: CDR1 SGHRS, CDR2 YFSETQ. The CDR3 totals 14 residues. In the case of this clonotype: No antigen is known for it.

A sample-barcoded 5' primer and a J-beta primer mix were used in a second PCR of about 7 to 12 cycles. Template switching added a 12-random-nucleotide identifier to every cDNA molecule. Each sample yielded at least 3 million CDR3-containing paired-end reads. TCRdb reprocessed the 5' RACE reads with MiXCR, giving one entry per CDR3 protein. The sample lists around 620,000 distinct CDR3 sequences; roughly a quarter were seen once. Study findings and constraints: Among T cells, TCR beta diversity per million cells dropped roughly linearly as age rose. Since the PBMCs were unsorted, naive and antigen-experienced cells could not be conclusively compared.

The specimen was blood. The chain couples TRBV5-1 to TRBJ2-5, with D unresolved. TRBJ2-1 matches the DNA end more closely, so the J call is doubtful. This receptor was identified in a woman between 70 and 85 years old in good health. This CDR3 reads CASSTQRAGGEQFF. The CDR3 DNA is TGCGCCAGCAGCACCCAACGTGCCGGCGGTGAGCAGTTCTTC.